Listed below are T cell receptor beta chains from one sample, sequenced in a study of early T cells in non-severe SARS-CoV-2 infection. In TCRdb, the 5' RACE reads were re-called with MiXCR into one record per CDR3 protein. The table includes about 23,000 distinct CDR3 sequences, approximately 4.5% detected once. What was sequenced was whole blood. The receptors were gathered from an adult who was a healthcare worker with PCR-confirmed SARS-CoV-2 infection or an uninfected control (not recorded which). The CDR3 runs from the conserved cysteine through the conserved F or W.

CDR3aa	v_gene	j_gene
CASSSLGGGAEETQYF	TRBV5-4	TRBJ2-5
CASSLGPLSEAFF	TRBV5-1	TRBJ1-1
CSGQVRTDTQYF	TRBV29-1	TRBJ2-3
CASSPRETQYF	TRBV18	TRBJ2-5
CASSLAVGQPQHF	TRBV12-3/TRBV12-4	TRBJ1-5
CSRGQAQTQYF	TRBV29-1	TRBJ2-5
CASSLGAKTGSSYNEQFF	TRBV7-2	TRBJ2-1
CATGGTGEVNEQFF	TRBV24-1	TRBJ2-1
CASSLGDRVSYEQYF	TRBV7-8	TRBJ2-7
CASSIDVRYEQYF	TRBV19	TRBJ2-7
CSVRWGTNQPQHF	TRBV29-1	TRBJ1-5
CASRDRPYEQYF	TRBV28	TRBJ2-7
CASSQGLGVSNEQFF	TRBV7-7	TRBJ2-1
CSVMGRPMTTDTQYF	TRBV29-1	TRBJ2-3
CASSFFDVRINQPQHF	TRBV5-6	TRBJ1-5
CASSLEQNSYEQYF	TRBV12-3/TRBV12-4	TRBJ2-7
CASTPGTFKNEQFF	TRBV6-6	TRBJ2-1
CASSRLDREGEKLFF	TRBV28	TRBJ1-4
CASSNKPGEQYF	TRBV28	TRBJ2-7
CASSPRTRDTQYF	TRBV18	TRBJ2-3
CASSLGYQETQYF	TRBV7-2	TRBJ2-5
CASSFSRRVDEQYF	TRBV5-1	TRBJ2-7
CASSYGSKVVAGTPDTQYF	TRBV6-2/TRBV6-3	TRBJ2-3